The clone carrying this T cell receptor (beta chain) was seen a few times. The data are from a study of blood T cells in healthy people across ages. V lost 4 bases and J lost 2, with 10 bases in between. Germline values: CDR1 KGHSH, CDR2 LQKENI. There are 14 residues in the CDR3. A second roughly 6 to 12 cycle PCR used barcoded and J-beta primers. TCRdb processed the 5' RACE reads anew with MiXCR; each CDR3 protein has one entry. The data show about 720,000 distinct CDR3 sequences, 20% to 25% seen once. The sequencing sample was made of blood. The chain couples TRBV18 to TRBJ2-3; D possibly corresponds to TRBD2 (5 bases). This sequence was found in a man aged 65 to 79 in good health. This CDR3 is CASSQVEVTDTQYF. The CDR3, as DNA: TGTGCCAGCTCACAGGTGGAGGTCACAGATACGCAGTATTTT.